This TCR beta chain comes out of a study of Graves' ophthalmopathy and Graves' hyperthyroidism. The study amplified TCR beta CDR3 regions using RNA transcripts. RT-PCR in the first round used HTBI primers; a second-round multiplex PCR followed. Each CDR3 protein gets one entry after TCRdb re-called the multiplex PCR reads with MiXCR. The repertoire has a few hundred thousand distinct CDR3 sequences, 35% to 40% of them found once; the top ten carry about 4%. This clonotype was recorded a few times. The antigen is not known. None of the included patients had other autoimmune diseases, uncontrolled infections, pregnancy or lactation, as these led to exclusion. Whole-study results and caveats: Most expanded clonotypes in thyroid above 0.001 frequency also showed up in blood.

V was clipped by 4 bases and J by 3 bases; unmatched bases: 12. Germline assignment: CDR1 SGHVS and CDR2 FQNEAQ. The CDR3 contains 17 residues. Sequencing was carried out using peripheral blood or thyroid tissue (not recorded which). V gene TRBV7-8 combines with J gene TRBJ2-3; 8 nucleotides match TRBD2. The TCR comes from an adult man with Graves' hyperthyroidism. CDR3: CASSSRRVSGKTDTQYF. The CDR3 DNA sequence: TGTGCCAGCAGCTCCCGAAGGGTTAGCGGGAAGACAGATACGCAGTATTTT.